The clone carrying this TCR beta chain was detected only a few times. The entry originates in a study of blood T cells in healthy people across ages. Primers used in a second PCR of roughly 6 to 11 cycles were a sample-barcoded 5' primer and a J-beta primer mix. TCRdb reprocessed the 5' RACE reads via MiXCR and lists one record per CDR3 protein. The sample records approximately 690,000 distinct CDR3 sequences, approximately 40% being singletons. V shed 6 bases and J 5 bases; nucleotides not matched to a gene: 11. CDR3 size: 15 residues. CDR1 and CDR2 (germline): MNHEY, SMNVEV (reference sequence). Sequencing was done on a sample of blood. This clonotype originated in an elderly man in good health. The V gene is TRBV27, the J gene TRBJ2-7, with TRBD2 matching over 9 bases. CDR3: CASSPHSGGPHEQYF. The CDR3 coding sequence is TGTGCCAGCAGCCCTCATAGCGGGGGACCTCACGAGCAGTACTTC.